This T cell receptor (beta chain) was recovered during a study of cytomegalovirus exposure and HLA in healthy donors. Study conclusions and caveats: In a later analysis, HLA-C alleles had the fewest associated TCRs, DRB1 alleles the most.

Primers included in the PCR were 60 Vbeta and 13 Jbeta primers. The data were produced by immunoSEQ multiplex PCR, yet TCRdb's version contains in-frame clones alone and is incomplete. The sample has over 80,000 clones, roughly four fifths seen once. Note on this clone: Its antigen is unknown.

Unmatched junction bases numbered 11, after V lost 6 bases and J lost 0 bases. Germline CDR1 reads SNHLY; CDR2 reads FYNNEI. The CDR3 sequence is 17 residues long. This chain joins TRBV2 and TRBJ2-3, with 8 bases aligning to TRBD1. This sequence originates from a man aged 40-50 years in good health and CMV-seropositive. The source material was PBMCs. The DNA for the CDR3 is TGTGCCAGCAGGTCGCCTCAGGGGGCGGCTAGCACAGATACGCAGTATTTT. This encodes CASRSPQGAASTDTQYF.